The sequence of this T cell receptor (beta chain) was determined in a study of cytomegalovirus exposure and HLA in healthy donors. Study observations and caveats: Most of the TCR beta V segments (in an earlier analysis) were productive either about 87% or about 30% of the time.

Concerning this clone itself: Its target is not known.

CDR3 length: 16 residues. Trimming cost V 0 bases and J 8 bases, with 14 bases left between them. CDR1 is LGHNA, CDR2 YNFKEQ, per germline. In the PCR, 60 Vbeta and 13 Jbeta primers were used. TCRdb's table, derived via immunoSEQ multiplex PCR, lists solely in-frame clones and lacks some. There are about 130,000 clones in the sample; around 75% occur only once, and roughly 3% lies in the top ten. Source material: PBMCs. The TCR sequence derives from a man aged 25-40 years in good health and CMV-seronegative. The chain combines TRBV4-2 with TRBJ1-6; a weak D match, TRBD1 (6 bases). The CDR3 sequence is CASSQDMGGPYSPLHF. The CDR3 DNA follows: TGTGCCAGCAGCCAAGATATGGGGGGGCCTTATTCACCCCTCCACTTT.